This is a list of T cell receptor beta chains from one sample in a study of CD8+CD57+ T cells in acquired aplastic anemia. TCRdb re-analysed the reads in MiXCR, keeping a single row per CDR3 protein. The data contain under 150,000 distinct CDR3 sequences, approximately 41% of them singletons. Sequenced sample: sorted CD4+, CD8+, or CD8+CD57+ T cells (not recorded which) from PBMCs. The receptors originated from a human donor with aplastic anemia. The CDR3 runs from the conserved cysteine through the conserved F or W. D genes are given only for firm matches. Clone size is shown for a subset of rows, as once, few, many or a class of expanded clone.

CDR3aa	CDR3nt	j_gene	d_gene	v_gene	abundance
CASNFRDRGSGYTF	TGTGCCAGCAACTTCCGGGACAGGGGGAGCGGCTACACCTTC	TRBJ1-2	TRBD1	TRBV6-1	many
CASSQDASGGAREQFF	TGCGCCAGCAGCCAAGATGCCAGCGGGGGGGCCAGAGAGCAGTTCTTC	TRBJ2-1	TRBD2	TRBV4-1	-
CAWSLTGTGELFF	TGTGCCTGGAGTCTAACGGGGACCGGGGAGCTGTTTTTT	TRBJ2-2	-	TRBV30	-
CASSVVGTGQETQYF	TGTGCCAGCAGCGTAGTGGGGACAGGGCAAGAGACCCAGTACTTC	TRBJ2-5	TRBD1	TRBV9	many
CASQEGWGSNQPQHF	TGTGCCAGCCAGGAGGGTTGGGGTAGCAATCAGCCCCAGCATTTT	TRBJ1-5	-	TRBV19	many
CATGGNTEAFF	TGTGCCACCGGAGGGAACACTGAAGCTTTCTTT	TRBJ1-1	-	TRBV3-1	many
CAISYLRNIQYF	TGTGCCATCAGTTACCTGAGGAACATTCAGTACTTC	TRBJ2-4	-	TRBV10-3	-
CASSQDPFEQYF	TGTGCCAGCAGCCAAGACCCATTCGAGCAGTACTTC	TRBJ2-7	-	TRBV4-2	many
CASSFSGGADTQYF	TGTGCCAGCAGTTTTAGCGGGGGGGCAGATACGCAGTATTTT	TRBJ2-3	TRBD2	TRBV12-3/TRBV12-4	-
CASSLGARGWNEQFF	TGTGCCAGCAGCTTAGGGGCGCGAGGTTGGAATGAGCAGTTCTTC	TRBJ2-1	-	TRBV11-2	-
CASSVGAVNTEAFF	TGTGCCAGCAGTGTAGGGGCAGTTAACACTGAAGCTTTCTTT	TRBJ1-1	-	TRBV2	many
CSARVGTVNTEAFF	TGCAGTGCTAGGGTCGGGACAGTGAACACTGAAGCTTTCTTT	TRBJ1-1	TRBD1	TRBV29-1	-
CASSGDRIYEQYF	TGTGCCAGCAGTGGGGACCGGATCTACGAGCAGTACTTC	TRBJ2-7	-	TRBV6-1	many
CASSQTGLAGPGGAQYF	TGTGCCAGCAGCCAGACGGGACTAGCGGGTCCCGGCGGGGCCCAGTACTTC	TRBJ2-5	TRBD2	TRBV3-1	few
CASRKTGGYTF	TGTGCCAGCAGAAAAACAGGGGGGTACACCTTC	TRBJ1-2	TRBD1	TRBV28	-
CSARKGQGNYEQYF	TGCAGTGCTAGAAAGGGACAGGGGAACTACGAGCAGTACTTC	TRBJ2-7	TRBD1	TRBV20-1	-
CASSYSRVTYEQYF	TGTGCCAGCAGTTATAGCAGGGTTACCTACGAGCAGTACTTC	TRBJ2-7	-	TRBV28	-
CASKGGDTSNQPQHF	TGTGCCAGTAAGGGGGGGGACACCTCGAATCAGCCCCAGCATTTT	TRBJ1-5	-	TRBV19	many
CASSRDRDQPQHF	TGTGCCAGCAGCCGGGACAGAGATCAGCCCCAGCATTTT	TRBJ1-5	TRBD1	TRBV5-6	many
CASSLWRGTSTDTQYF	TGTGCCAGCAGCTTATGGCGGGGGACTAGCACAGATACGCAGTATTTT	TRBJ2-3	TRBD2	TRBV7-9	many
CASSQDSGGSSYEQYF	TGTGCCAGCAGCCAAGATTCTGGCGGCAGCTCCTACGAGCAGTACTTC	TRBJ2-7	-	TRBV3-1	-
CASSSRRGNEKLFF	TGTGCCAGCAGCTCCCGACGCGGGAATGAAAAACTGTTTTTT	TRBJ1-4	-	TRBV7-6	many
CASSQGKSGANVLTF	TGCGCCAGCAGCCAAGGGAAGTCTGGGGCCAACGTCCTGACTTTC	TRBJ2-6	-	TRBV4-3	many
CASRDPGQKNTEAFF	TGTGCCAGTAGGGACCCAGGACAGAAGAACACTGAAGCTTTCTTT	TRBJ1-1	-	TRBV19	-
CASSLGWQRGTDTQYF	TGTGCCAGCAGCTTAGGTTGGCAGAGGGGCACAGATACGCAGTATTTT	TRBJ2-3	-	TRBV7-6	many
CASRRQALSTDTQYF	TGTGCCAGTAGGAGACAGGCCTTAAGCACAGATACGCAGTATTTT	TRBJ2-3	-	TRBV19	many
CASTRPAHGTEAFF	TGTGCCAGCACCCGACCTGCTCACGGCACTGAAGCTTTCTTT	TRBJ1-1	-	TRBV28	many
CASSLAFRDRADEQYF	TGCGCCAGCAGCTTGGCATTCCGGGACAGGGCTGACGAGCAGTACTTC	TRBJ2-7	TRBD1	TRBV5-1	many
CASSLYTGISNQPQHF	TGTGCCAGCAGTTTATATACGGGGATCAGCAATCAGCCCCAGCATTTT	TRBJ1-5	-	TRBV25-1	-
CASSLREYRINTGELFF	TGTGCCAGCAGCTTAAGGGAGTACAGAATTAACACCGGGGAGCTGTTTTTT	TRBJ2-2	-	TRBV7-6	few
CASSGTGVNYGYTF	TGTGCCAGCAGCGGGACAGGGGTTAACTATGGCTACACCTTC	TRBJ1-2	TRBD1	TRBV2	-
CASSRGQVHSPLHF	TGTGCCAGCAGTCGCGGACAAGTTCATTCACCCCTCCACTTT	TRBJ1-6	-	TRBV12-3/TRBV12-4	many